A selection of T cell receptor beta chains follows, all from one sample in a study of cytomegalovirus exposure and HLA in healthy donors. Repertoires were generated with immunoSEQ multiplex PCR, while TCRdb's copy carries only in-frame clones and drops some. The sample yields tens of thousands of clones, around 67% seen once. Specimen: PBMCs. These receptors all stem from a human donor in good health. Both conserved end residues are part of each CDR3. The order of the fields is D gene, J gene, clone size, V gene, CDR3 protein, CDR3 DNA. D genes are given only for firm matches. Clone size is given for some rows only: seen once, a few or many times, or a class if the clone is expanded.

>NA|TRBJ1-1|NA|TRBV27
CATKTRGAGSEAFF
TGTGCCACCAAGACCCGGGGGGCTGGCTCTGAAGCTTTCTTT
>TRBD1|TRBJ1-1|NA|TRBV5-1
CASSSPTGLNTEAFF
TGCGCCAGCAGCTCCCCGACAGGGTTGAACACTGAAGCTTTCTTT
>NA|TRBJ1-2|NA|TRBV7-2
CASSFQQGNYGYTF
TGTGCCAGCAGCTTTCAACAGGGAAACTATGGCTACACCTTC
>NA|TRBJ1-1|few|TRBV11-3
CASSQKDWVFF
TGTGCCAGCAGCCAAAAGGACTGGGTGTTCTTT
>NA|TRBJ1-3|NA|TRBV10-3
CAISEPPGNTIYF
TGTGCCATCAGTGAGCCCCCAGGAAACACCATATATTTT
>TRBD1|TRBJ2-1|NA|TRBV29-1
CSVGQGAEQFF
TGCAGCGTCGGACAGGGGGCCGAGCAGTTCTTC
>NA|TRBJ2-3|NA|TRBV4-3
CASSQRGNTDTQYF
TGCGCCAGCAGCCAACGGGGGAACACAGATACGCAGTATTTT
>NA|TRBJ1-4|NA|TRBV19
CASSIFGVDDEKLFF
TGTGCCAGTAGTATTTTCGGGGTGGACGATGAAAAACTGTTTTTT
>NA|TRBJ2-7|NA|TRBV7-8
CASSLQGSFGEQYF
TGTGCCAGCAGTCTCCAGGGATCCTTCGGCGAGCAGTACTTC
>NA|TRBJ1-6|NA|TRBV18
CASSSTDSSYNSPLHF
TGTGCCAGCTCATCGACAGACAGCTCCTATAATTCACCCCTCCACTTT
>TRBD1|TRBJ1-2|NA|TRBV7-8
CASSPLRGQGYGYTF
TGTGCCAGCAGCCCCCTCCGGGGACAGGGTTATGGCTACACCTTC
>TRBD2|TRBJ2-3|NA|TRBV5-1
CASSLQAGGRSDTQYF
TGCGCCAGCAGCTTACAAGCGGGGGGGAGGTCAGATACGCAGTATTTT
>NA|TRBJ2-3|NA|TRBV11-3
CASSSPFGRGNTDTQYF
TGTGCCAGCAGCTCTCCTTTTGGGCGGGGCAACACAGATACGCAGTATTTT
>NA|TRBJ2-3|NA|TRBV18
CASSPWEGTSTDTQYF
TGTGCCAGCTCACCGTGGGAGGGGACATCCACAGATACGCAGTATTTT